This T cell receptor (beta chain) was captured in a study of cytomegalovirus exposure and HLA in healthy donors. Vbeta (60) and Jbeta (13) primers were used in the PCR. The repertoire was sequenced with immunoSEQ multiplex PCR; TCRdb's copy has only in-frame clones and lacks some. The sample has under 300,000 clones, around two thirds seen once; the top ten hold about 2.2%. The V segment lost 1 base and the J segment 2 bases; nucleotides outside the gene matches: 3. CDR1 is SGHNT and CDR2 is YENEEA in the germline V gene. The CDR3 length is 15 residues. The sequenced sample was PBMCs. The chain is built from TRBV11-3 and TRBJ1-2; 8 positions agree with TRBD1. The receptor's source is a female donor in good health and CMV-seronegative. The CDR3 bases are TGTGCCAGCAGCTTAGGCCCAGGGGGCAACTATGGCTACACCTTC. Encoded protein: CASSLGPGGNYGYTF.